This T cell receptor beta chain was sequenced during a study of blood T cell repertoires in COVID-19. Trimming stripped 1 base from V and 8 bases from J, with 14 bases between. The CDR3 consists of 15 residues. Here immunoSEQ multiplex PCR was the method, and the copy in TCRdb shows in-frame clones only, minus some. The sample carries roughly 280,000 clones, 89% recorded once. The gene calls are TRBV23-1 and TRBJ1-4; D gene uncertain. TRBV23-1 is reported as an ORF; its role is uncertain. The TCR originated in a man between 45 and 60 years old with acute or convalescent COVID-19. The specimen sequenced was peripheral blood. The CDR3 sequence is CASSQFQITSEKLFF. The CDR3 nucleotides are TGCGCCAGCAGTCAATTCCAGATAACCTCGGAAAAACTGTTTTTT.